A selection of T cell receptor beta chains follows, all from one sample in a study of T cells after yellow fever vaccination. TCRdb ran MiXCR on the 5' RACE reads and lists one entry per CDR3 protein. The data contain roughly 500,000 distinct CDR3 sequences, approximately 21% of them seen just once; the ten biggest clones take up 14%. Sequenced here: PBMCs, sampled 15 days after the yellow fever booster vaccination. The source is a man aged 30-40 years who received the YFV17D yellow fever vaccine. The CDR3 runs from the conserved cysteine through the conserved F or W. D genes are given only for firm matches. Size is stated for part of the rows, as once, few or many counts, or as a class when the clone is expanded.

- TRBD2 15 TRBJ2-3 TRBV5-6 CASSLGGRIGDTQYF TGTGCCAGCAGCCTGGGCGGGAGGATAGGAGATACGCAGTATTTT
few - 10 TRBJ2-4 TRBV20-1 CSARDDIQYF TGCAGTGCCAGAGATGACATTCAGTACTTC
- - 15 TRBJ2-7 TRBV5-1 CASRPQTTSSTWQYF TGCGCCAGCAGGCCCCAGACAACGAGCAGTACTTGGCAGTACTTC
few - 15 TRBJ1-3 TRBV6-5 CASSYKSFSGNTIYF TGTGCCAGCAGTTACAAGTCTTTCTCTGGAAACACCATATATTTT
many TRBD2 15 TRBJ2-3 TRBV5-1 CASSFGTSGTDTQYF TGCGCCAGCAGCTTCGGGACTAGCGGAACAGATACGCAGTATTTT
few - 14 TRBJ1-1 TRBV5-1 CASSLFTADTEAFF TGCGCCAGCAGCTTGTTTACAGCTGACACTGAAGCTTTCTTT
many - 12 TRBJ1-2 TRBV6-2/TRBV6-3 CASSLANYGYTF TGTGCCAGCAGTTTGGCTAACTATGGCTACACCTTC
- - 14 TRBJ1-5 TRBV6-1 CASSEDGEYQPQHF TGTGCCAGCAGTGAAGACGGGGAGTATCAGCCCCAGCATTTT
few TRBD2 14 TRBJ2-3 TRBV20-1 CSAWTSGRTDTQYF TGCAGTGCTTGGACTAGCGGGAGAACAGATACGCAGTATTTT
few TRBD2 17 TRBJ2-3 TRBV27 CASQALRLAGGIDTQYF TGTGCCAGCCAAGCGCTAAGACTAGCGGGAGGTATAGATACGCAGTATTTT
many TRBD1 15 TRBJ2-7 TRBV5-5 CASSREAQGAAEQYF TGTGCCAGCAGCCGCGAGGCACAGGGGGCCGCCGAGCAGTACTTC
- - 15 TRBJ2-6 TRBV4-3 CASSQRYLGANVLTF TGCGCCAGCAGCCAACGGTACCTAGGGGCCAACGTCCTGACTTTC
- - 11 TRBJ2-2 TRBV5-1 CASSLEKELFF TGCGCCAGCAGCTTGGAGAAGGAGCTGTTTTTT
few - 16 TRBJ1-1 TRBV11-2 CASSLPRGRVVTEAFF TGTGCCAGCAGCTTACCACGCGGAAGGGTGGTCACTGAAGCTTTCTTT